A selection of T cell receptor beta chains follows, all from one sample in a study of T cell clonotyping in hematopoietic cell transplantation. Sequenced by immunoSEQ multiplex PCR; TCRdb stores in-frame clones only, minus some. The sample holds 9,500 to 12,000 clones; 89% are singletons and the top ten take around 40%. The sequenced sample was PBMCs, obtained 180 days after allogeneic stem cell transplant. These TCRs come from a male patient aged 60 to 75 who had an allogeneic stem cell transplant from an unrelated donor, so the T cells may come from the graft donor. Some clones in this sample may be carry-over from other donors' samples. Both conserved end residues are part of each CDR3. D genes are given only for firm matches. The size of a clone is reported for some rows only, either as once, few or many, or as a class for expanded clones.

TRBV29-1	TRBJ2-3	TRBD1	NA	TGCAGCGTTGAAGCCGGGACAGGGAGAACAGATACGCAGTATTTT	CSVEAGTGRTDTQYF
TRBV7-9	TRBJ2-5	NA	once	TGTGCCAGCAGCTCCCCCGGGGGCCAAGAGACCCAGTACTTC	CASSSPGGQETQYF
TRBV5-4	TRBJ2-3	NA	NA	TGTGCCAGCAGTAGAAAGACAGTACCGGTAGGCACAGATACGCAGTATTTT	CASSRKTVPVGTDTQYF
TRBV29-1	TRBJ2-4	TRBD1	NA	TGCAGCGTTGGGGACAGCAAAAACATTCAGTACTTC	CSVGDSKNIQYF
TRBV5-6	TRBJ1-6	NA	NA	TGTGCCAGCAGCTTAGGGTGGGGGAATTCACCCCTCCACTTT	CASSLGWGNSPLHF
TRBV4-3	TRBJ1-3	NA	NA	TGCGCCAGCAGCCAAGAGCCTGAAGGTTCCGGAAACACCATATATTTT	CASSQEPEGSGNTIYF
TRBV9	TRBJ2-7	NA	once	TGTGCCAGCAGCGTAGAAGGGGACCTCTCCTACGAGCAGTACTTC	CASSVEGDLSYEQYF
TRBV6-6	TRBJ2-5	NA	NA	TGTGCCAGCAGTTATTGGACACAAGAGACCCAGTACTTC	CASSYWTQETQYF
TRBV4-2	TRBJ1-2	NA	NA	TGTGCCAGCAGCCAAGAGCGGACCGGGGGTTATGGCTACACCTTC	CASSQERTGGYGYTF
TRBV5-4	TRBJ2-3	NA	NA	TGTGCCAGCAGCTTAGGCGGGAGCACAGATACGCAGTATTTT	CASSLGGSTDTQYF
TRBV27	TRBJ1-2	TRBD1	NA	TGTGCCAGCAGTCTCATGACAGGGAACTATGGCTACACCTTC	CASSLMTGNYGYTF
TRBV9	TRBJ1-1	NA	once	TGTGCCAGCAGCGTAGCTGGGTTGTTGAACACTGAAGCTTTCTTT	CASSVAGLLNTEAFF
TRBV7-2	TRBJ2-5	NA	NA	TGTGCCAGCAGCCCCCAGGGGGGGGAGACCCAGTACTTC	CASSPQGGETQYF
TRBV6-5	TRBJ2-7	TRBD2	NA	TGTGCCGCGGCCCCTAGCGGGGGAACCTACGAGCAGTACTTC	CAAAPSGGTYEQYF
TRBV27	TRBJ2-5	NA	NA	TGTGCCAGCAGTTCCCGGGTCAGGCAGGAGACCCAGTACTTC	CASSSRVRQETQYF
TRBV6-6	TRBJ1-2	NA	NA	TGTGCCAGCAGCCCCAGCAATGGGGGCTATGGCTACACCTTC	CASSPSNGGYGYTF
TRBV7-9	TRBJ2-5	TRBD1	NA	TGTGCCAGCAGCCCCGGGACAGAGTACCAAGAGACCCAGTACTTC	CASSPGTEYQETQYF
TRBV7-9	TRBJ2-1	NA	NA	TGTGCCAGCAGCTGGTCCGATGAGCAGTTCTTC	CASSWSDEQFF
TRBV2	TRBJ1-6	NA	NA	TGTGCCAGCACCCAACAGGGAGCAGCAAATTCACCCCTCCACTTT	CASTQQGAANSPLHF
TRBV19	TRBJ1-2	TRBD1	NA	TGTGCCAGTAGTATGGGGAACAGGGGGTATGGCTACACCTTC	CASSMGNRGYGYTF
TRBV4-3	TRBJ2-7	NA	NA	TGCGCCAGCAGCCGGGCGACAGGGAGGTACGAGCAGTACTTC	CASSRATGRYEQYF
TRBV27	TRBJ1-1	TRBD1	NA	TGTGCCAGCAGGACAGGGGCGGGCACTGAAGCTTTCTTT	CASRTGAGTEAFF
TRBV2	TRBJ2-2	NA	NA	TGTGCCAGCAGACGGGATGCGAACACCGGGGAGCTGTTTTTT	CASRRDANTGELFF
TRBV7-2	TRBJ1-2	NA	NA	TGTGCCGAACAGAACTATGGCTACACCTTC	CAEQNYGYTF
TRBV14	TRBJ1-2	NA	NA	TGTGCCAGCAGCCAAGGATCTGGGGGGGCTCAAGGCTACACCTTC	CASSQGSGGAQGYTF
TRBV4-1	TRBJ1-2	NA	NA	TGCGCCAGCAGCCAAGTGGTAACGGACTATGGCTACACCTTC	CASSQVVTDYGYTF
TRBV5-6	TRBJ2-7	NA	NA	TGTGCCAGCAGCTTCGGGACAACCTACGAGCAGTACTTC	CASSFGTTYEQYF
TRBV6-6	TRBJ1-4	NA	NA	TGTGCCAGCAGCCCAGCTGGGGGAAAACTGTTTTTT	CASSPAGGKLFF
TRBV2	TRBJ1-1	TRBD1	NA	TGTGCCAGCACCGTTGGGACAGGGTGGGCTGAAGCTTTCTTT	CASTVGTGWAEAFF
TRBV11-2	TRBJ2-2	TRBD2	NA	TGTGCCAGCAGAGGTCAGCTAGCGGGGACGTACGGGGAGCTGTTTTTT	CASRGQLAGTYGELFF
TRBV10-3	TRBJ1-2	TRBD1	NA	TGTGCCATCAGTGATGGGAGACAGGGGATAAATAGGAATGGCTACACCTTC	CAISDGRQGINRNGYTF
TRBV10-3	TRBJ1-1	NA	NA	TGTGCCATCAGAGCAGGGGTCGAAAGGAACACTGAAGCTTTCTTT	CAIRAGVERNTEAFF
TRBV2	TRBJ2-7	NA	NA	TGTGCCAGCACTGGACAGCAAATCTCCTACGAGCAGTACTTC	CASTGQQISYEQYF
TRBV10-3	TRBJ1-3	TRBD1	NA	TGTGCCATCAGCAGAGGGACAGAGTCTGGAAACACCATATATTTT	CAISRGTESGNTIYF
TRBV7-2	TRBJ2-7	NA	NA	TGTGCCAGCAGCTACGGACCTGGGGACGAGCAGTACTTC	CASSYGPGDEQYF
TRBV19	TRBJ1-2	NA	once	TGTGCCTCCGAAGGGGCGAACGGGGGCTACACCTTC	CASEGANGGYTF
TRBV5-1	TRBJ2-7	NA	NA	TGCGCCAGCAGCTTGGGGGGGGCCGGCCCCATGGGGCAGCAGTACTTC	CASSLGGAGPMGQQYF
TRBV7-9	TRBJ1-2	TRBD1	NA	TGTGCCAGCAGCTTACTTGGGACAGGGGTCAGCTATGGCTACACCTTC	CASSLLGTGVSYGYTF
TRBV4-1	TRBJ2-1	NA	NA	TGCGCCAGCAGCCAAGAACAGATCTCCTACAATGAGCAGTTCTTC	CASSQEQISYNEQFF
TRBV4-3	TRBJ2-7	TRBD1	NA	TGCGCCAGCAGCCAAGAGGAGGGCAGGGGGCTCTCCTACGAGCAGTACTTC	CASSQEEGRGLSYEQYF
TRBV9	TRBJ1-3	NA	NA	TGTGCCAGCAGCCCTCCAGGGGCCGGAAACACCATATATTTT	CASSPPGAGNTIYF
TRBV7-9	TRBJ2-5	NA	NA	TGTGCCAGCAAGAGTAACGTGTGGGAGACCCAGTACTTC	CASKSNVWETQYF
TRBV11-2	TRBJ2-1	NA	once	TGTGCCAGCAGCATTACAGGAAATGAGCAGTTCTTC	CASSITGNEQFF